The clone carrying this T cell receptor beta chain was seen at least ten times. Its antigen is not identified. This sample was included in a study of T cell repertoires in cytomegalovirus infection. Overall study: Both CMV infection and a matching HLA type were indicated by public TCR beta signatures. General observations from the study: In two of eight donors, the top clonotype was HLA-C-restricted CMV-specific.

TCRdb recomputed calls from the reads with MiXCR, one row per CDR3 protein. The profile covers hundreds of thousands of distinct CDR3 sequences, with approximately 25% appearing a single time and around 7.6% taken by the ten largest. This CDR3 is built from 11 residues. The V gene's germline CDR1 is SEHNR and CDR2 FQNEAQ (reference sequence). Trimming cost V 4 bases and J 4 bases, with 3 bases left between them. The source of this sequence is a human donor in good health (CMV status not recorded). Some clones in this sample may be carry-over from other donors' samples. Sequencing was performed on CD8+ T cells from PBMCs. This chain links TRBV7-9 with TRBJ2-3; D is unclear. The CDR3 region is CASSSADTQYF. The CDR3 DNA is TGTGCCAGCAGCTCAGCAGATACGCAGTATTTT.